Listed here are 29 T cell receptor beta chains from one sample, sequenced in a study of long-term antiretroviral therapy in people with HIV. Researchers report immunoSEQ v3.0 was run at survey level. Produced via immunoSEQ multiplex PCR; TCRdb's table is partial and in-frame only. The sample holds some 23,000 clones, 85% to 95% seen once. The sample consisted of unsorted PBMCs, taken 7.6 years after starting antiretroviral therapy. These receptors were obtained from a woman aged 40-49 years with HIV.

This sequence joins TRBV4-3 and TRBJ2-6; D is ambiguous. Germline lookup yields CDR1 LGHNA and CDR2 YSLEER. Deletions cut 0 bases from V and 0 bases from J, with 9 bases between. CDR3 length equals 17 residues. The CDR3 spells CASSQDIGSSGANVLTF. CDR3 DNA: TGCGCCAGCAGCCAAGATATTGGCAGCTCTGGGGCCAACGTCCTGACTTTC.

The CDR3 protein is CASSAQGQRVVNEQFF. CDR3 nucleotides: TGTGCCAGCAGTGCCCAGGGCCAGCGGGTCGTTAATGAGCAGTTCTTC. This sequence joins TRBV6-4 and TRBJ2-1, with TRBD2 as a possible D gene (6 bases). Germline lookup yields CDR1 MRHNA and CDR2 SNTAGT. The CDR3 extends over 16 amino acids. The V gene lost 4 bases and the J gene lost 7 bases, with 20 bases spanning the gap.

The rearrangement uses TRBV5-4 and TRBJ2-1; D is undetermined. Trimming pared 3 bases from V and 0 bases from J, leaving 16 bases between. The length of the CDR3 is 17 residues. In germline, CDR1 is SGHNT, CDR2 YYREEE (reference sequence). The CDR3 reads CASSSPGSPSSYNEQFF. The CDR3 DNA is TGTGCCAGCAGCTCTCCAGGATCTCCGAGCTCCTACAATGAGCAGTTCTTC.

This chain uses TRBV11-2 with TRBJ2-1; 9 bases are a match to TRBD2. This CDR3 is built from 16 residues. V lost 2 bases to trimming and J lost 4 bases; unmatched junction nucleotides: 6. Germline CDR1 SGHAT, CDR2 FQNNGV. Written as DNA, the CDR3 is TGTGCCAGCAGCTTACAAGCGGGGGGAAATTACAATGAGCAGTTCTTC. It codes for CASSLQAGGNYNEQFF.

The CDR3 sequence is CASSSGAGARITDTQYF. CDR3 nucleotide sequence: TGTGCCAGCAGCTCCGGGGCGGGGGCCAGGATCACAGATACGCAGTATTTT. The chain carries TRBV7-2 and TRBJ2-3; D perhaps matches TRBD2 (7 bases). The germline V gene has CDR1 SGHTA and CDR2 FQGNSA. V was pared by 4 bases and J by 2 bases, with 19 bases between. CDR3 length equals 17 residues.

The genes are TRBV15 and TRBJ2-5; 8 bases align to TRBD2. The CDR3 runs 18 residues. Germline trimming cut 5 bases from V and 2 bases from J; bases unmatched to any gene: 16. Germline CDR1 reads LNHNV; CDR2 reads YYDKDF (reference sequence). The CDR3 spells CATSARRGSGGSQETQYF. The CDR3 DNA follows: TGTGCCACCAGCGCACGGAGGGGGAGCGGGGGATCTCAAGAGACCCAGTACTTC.

V usage is TRBV30 and J usage is TRBJ1-2, with no clear D. V lost 0 bases, J lost 4 bases, and 15 bases lay in between. Germline V CDR1 and CDR2: GTSNPN, SVGIG (reference sequence). The CDR3 sequence is 15 residues long. This CDR3 is CAWSVIRSVLYGYTF. CDR3 nucleotide sequence: TGTGCCTGGAGTGTAATAAGATCTGTCCTCTATGGCTACACCTTC.

The rearrangement links TRBV7-9 to TRBJ1-4; a possible D gene is TRBD1 (5 bases). Germline V gives CDR1 SEHNR, CDR2 FQNEAQ (reference sequence). Trimming cost V 5 bases and J 1 base, with 14 bases left between them. The CDR3 covers 16 residues. CDR3 in amino acids: CASSPPGGGTNEKLFF. The CDR3 coding sequence is TGTGCCAGCAGCCCCCCCGGCGGGGGAACTAATGAAAAACTGTTTTTT.

The chain employs TRBV19 and TRBJ1-1; 9 bases map to TRBD1. Trimming cost V 6 bases and J 1 base; bases outside gene matches: 6. The CDR3 covers 15 residues. Germline V gives CDR1 LNHDA, CDR2 SQIVND (reference sequence). CDR3 bases: TGTGCCAGTAGGCGGACAGGGGAAGAGAACACTGAAGCTTTCTTT. Translated: CASRRTGEENTEAFF.

The CDR3 reads CASSLVPGGARTYNEQFF. DNA for the CDR3: TGCGCCAGCAGCTTGGTTCCCGGGGGGGCCCGCACCTACAATGAGCAGTTCTTC. The V and J genes are TRBV5-1 and TRBJ2-1, with 8 bases that match TRBD2. Looked up from germline, CDR1 is SGHRS and CDR2 is YFSETQ. This CDR3 has 18 amino acids. J was trimmed by 2 bases and V by 0 bases; bases with no gene match: 10.

This chain connects TRBV7-7 to TRBJ2-3, with a possible D match to TRBD2 (6 bases). The CDR3 covers 13 residues. Germline CDR1 and CDR2: SSHAT and FNYEAQ (reference sequence). CDR3 amino acids: CASGRAFGDTQYF. The CDR3 DNA sequence: TGTGCTAGCGGCAGGGCCTTCGGGGATACGCAGTATTTT.

The chain has TRBV30 and TRBJ2-5, with a weak D call TRBD1 (7 bases). CDR1 is GTSNPN and CDR2 is SVGIG in the germline V gene (reference sequence). V was shortened by 0 bases and J by 0 bases, with 14 bases between the two germline ends. The CDR3 is made up of 16 amino acids. CDR3 nucleotides: TGTGCCTGGAGTGTAAGGGGCAGGGGGGACCAAGAGACCCAGTACTTC. Amino acid sequence: CAWSVRGRGDQETQYF.

The rearrangement uses TRBV9 and TRBJ2-6; 9 nucleotides match TRBD1. The CDR3 consists of 16 residues. With V trimmed by 4 bases and J by 2 bases, 4 bases remained unmatched. Germline assignment: CDR1 SGDLS and CDR2 YYNGEE. CDR3 residues: CASSTGQGTGANVLTF. The CDR3 coding sequence is TGTGCCAGCAGCACGGGACAGGGAACTGGGGCCAACGTCCTGACTTTC.

The rearrangement links TRBV6-5 to TRBJ1-2, with 7 bases fitting TRBD1. Looked up from germline, CDR1 is MNHEY and CDR2 is SVGAGI. Trimming removed 6 bases from V and 4 bases from J; junction bases left unmatched: 8. The CDR3 extends over 14 amino acids. The CDR3 spells CASRSGQFLYGYTF. The DNA of the CDR3 is TGTGCCAGCAGGTCGGGACAGTTCCTCTATGGCTACACCTTC.

The genes are TRBV5-1 and TRBJ2-5; D uncertain. Gene TRBJ2-7 matches the end of the DNA better, so the J call may be wrong. This CDR3 region has 13 residues. CDR1 and CDR2 (germline): SGHRS, YFSETQ. The CDR3 spells CASSLDSVYEQYF. CDR3 DNA: TGCGCCAGCAGCTTGGATTCAGTCTACGAGCAGTACTTC.

This rearrangement joins TRBV6-6 to TRBJ1-6, with 9 bases matching TRBD1. The germline gives CDR1 MNHNY, CDR2 SVGAGI (reference sequence). The CDR3 has 16 amino acids. V shed 2 bases, J shed 3 bases, and the junction held 2 bases outside the gene matches. CDR3 nucleotide sequence: TGTGCCAGCAGTTACAGGGGACAGGGCTATAATTCACCCCTCCACTTT. Protein: CASSYRGQGYNSPLHF.

The V gene is TRBV30, the J gene TRBJ2-3, with 11 bases matching TRBD2. V shed 3 bases and J 8 bases; nucleotides not matched to a gene: 7. This CDR3 comprises 14 residues. Germline loops: CDR1 GTSNPN, CDR2 SVGIG (reference sequence). CDR3 sequence reads: CAWRIAGGPSTQYF. The CDR3 nucleotides are TGTGCCTGGAGAATAGCGGGGGGGCCGAGTACGCAGTATTTT.

The chain combines TRBV5-1 with TRBJ2-1; 9 nucleotides align to TRBD2. With V trimmed by 3 bases and J by 5 bases, 0 bases remained unmatched. The V gene's germline CDR1 is SGHRS and CDR2 YFSETQ. This CDR3 is 13 amino acids long. The CDR3 loop reads CASSSSGDNEQFF. DNA for the CDR3: TGCGCCAGCAGCTCTAGCGGGGACAATGAGCAGTTCTTC.

The V and J genes are TRBV19 and TRBJ1-1; no clear D. Trimming shortened V by 5 bases and J by 4 bases, and 8 bases separated the two germline ends. Germline V gene sequence: CDR1 LNHDA, CDR2 SQIVND (reference sequence). The CDR3 length is 12 residues. For the CDR3, the DNA is TGTGCCAGTAGTCCTTACGGCACTGAAGCTTTCTTT. It encodes CASSPYGTEAFF. Full variable domain (outside the CDR3, taken from reference TRBV19 and TRBJ1-1): DGGITQSPKYLFRKEGQNVTLSCEQNLNHDAMYWYRQDPGQGLRLIYYSQIVNDFQKGDIAEGYSVSREKKESFPLTVTSAQKNPTAFYLCASSPYGTEAFFGQGTRLTVV.

This chain links TRBV6-6 with TRBJ1-2; unclear D gene. The CDR3 is made up of 13 amino acids. Trimming shortened V by 8 bases and J by 3 bases, and 13 bases separated the two germline ends. Germline CDR1 MNHNY, CDR2 SVGAGI (reference sequence). The CDR3 is CASVSGRDYGYTF. The CDR3 bases are TGTGCCAGCGTTTCGGGCAGAGACTATGGCTACACCTTC.

V gene TRBV6-6 combines with J gene TRBJ1-2; D is ambiguous. The germline CDR1 and CDR2 sequences are MNHNY and SVGAGI (reference sequence). Trimming took off 1 base at V and 10 bases at J, with 7 bases between the two ends. The CDR3 has 11 residues. The CDR3 is CASSYLFVYTF. The CDR3 nucleotides are TGTGCCAGCAGTTACTTGTTCGTCTACACCTTC.

J is TRBJ1-2 and V is TRBV5-8; TRBD1 aligns across 7 bases. Losses at the gene ends were 0 bases for V and 2 bases for J; bases not matched to a gene: 7. Germline V lookup: CDR1 SGHTS, CDR2 YDEGEE. This CDR3 comprises 16 residues. CDR3 residues: CASSLVVGQTNYGYTF. The CDR3 bases are TGTGCCAGCAGCTTGGTGGTGGGACAGACAAACTATGGCTACACCTTC. Full variable domain (remainder filled in from reference TRBV5-8 and TRBJ1-2): EAGVTQSPTHLIKTRGQQATLRCSPISGHTSVYWYQQALGLGLQFLLWYDEGEERNRGNFPPRFSGRQFPNYSSELNVNALELEDSALYLCASSLVVGQTNYGYTFGSGTRLTVV.

The rearrangement links TRBV4-1 to TRBJ2-4; D may be TRBD1 (6 bases). This CDR3 is built from 16 residues. Germline V gene data show CDR1 as MGHRA and CDR2 as YSYEKL. The V end lost 4 bases, the J end lost 4 bases, and 17 bases lay between the germline ends. CDR3 region: CASSRDPPQGKNIQYF. The CDR3 coding sequence is TGCGCCAGCAGCCGAGATCCCCCACAGGGTAAAAACATTCAGTACTTC.

The CDR3 region is CASSPDRGRNQPQHF. Written as DNA, the CDR3 is TGTGCCAGCAGCCCTGACAGGGGAAGGAATCAGCCCCAGCATTTT. The V and J genes are TRBV7-2 and TRBJ1-5; 8 bases map to TRBD1. This CDR3 is 15 amino acids long. The trim removed 5 bases at V and 4 bases at J, leaving 7 bases unmatched. The germline V gene has CDR1 SGHTA and CDR2 FQGNSA.

In its sample, this clone was seen a few times. The CDR3 region has the DNA TGTGCCAGCAGTAAACAGGGGGCTGGCTCCTACGAGCAGTACTTC. Translated: CASSKQGAGSYEQYF. V gene TRBV2 combines with J gene TRBJ2-7, with TRBD1 identical over 9 bases. With V trimmed by 5 bases and J by 0 bases, 5 bases remained unmatched. The CDR3 has 15 amino acids. The V gene's germline CDR1 is SNHLY and CDR2 FYNNEI.

The chain couples TRBV7-9 to TRBJ2-1, with 11 bases identical to TRBD2. CDR3 length: 17 amino acids. Losses at the gene ends were 1 base for V and 5 bases for J; bases not matched to a gene: 7. CDR1 and CDR2 from the germline V gene are SEHNR and FQNEAQ (reference sequence). The CDR3 region has the DNA TGTGCCAGCAGCTTAGTGTTTCAGACTAGCGGGGACAATGAGCAGTTCTTC. Protein: CASSLVFQTSGDNEQFF.

CDR3 sequence (DNA): TGTGCCAGCAGCTTGGCCAGGGAAGGCACAGATACGCAGTATTTT. It encodes CASSLAREGTDTQYF. The chain uses TRBV5-4 and TRBJ2-3; tentatively, D is TRBD1 (5 bases). Germline V gives CDR1 SGHNT, CDR2 YYREEE (reference sequence). V was cut by 0 bases and J by 1 base, with 9 bases left in between. This CDR3 contains 15 residues.

This clone was observed a handful of times. This chain's CDR3 is CASSLEGGALRYTF. CDR3 bases: TGCGCCAGCAGCTTGGAAGGGGGGGCTCTCCGATACACCTTC. V gene TRBV5-1 combines with J gene TRBJ1-2; tentative D call: TRBD1 (6 bases). In germline, CDR1 is SGHRS, CDR2 YFSETQ. V was clipped by 0 bases and J by 11 bases, with 17 bases between them. The CDR3 has 14 amino acids.

The V call is TRBV19, the J call TRBJ1-2, with D possibly being TRBD1 (5 bases). This CDR3 comprises 13 residues. The V and J ends lost 3 bases and 8 bases respectively, with 13 bases between them. CDR1 and CDR2 from the germline V gene are LNHDA and SQIVND (reference sequence). CDR3 nucleotides: TGTGCCAGTAGTATGTCTTCCGGGGACGGCTACACCTTC. It is translated as CASSMSSGDGYTF.